This record looks at one TCR beta chain sequence and its context. No antigen is known for it. Per-nucleotide qualities are absent, and no much larger clonotype sits a single base away. Trimming costs V 3 bases and J 5 bases, and their ends lie 11 bases apart. Inclusive of the bounding cysteine and phenylalanine, the CDR3 is 14 residues long. Only the CDR3 region is kept as DNA, spanning 42 bases read in frame from base 1. CDR1 and CDR2 are read off the germline V gene as SGHRS and YFSETQ. This sample is drawn from a study of blood T cell repertoires in COVID-19 (dated by TCRdb to the early 2020s). Regarding the research as a whole: Samples from collaborators originated in the United States, Italy and Spain and spanned both the acute and convalescent phases of COVID-19. The material from the prospective study consisted of cDNA or gDNA derived from T cells, B-cell-depleted T cells, or PBMCs. The dataset comprised deeply sampled blood TCRbeta repertoires from subjects exposed to, actively infected with, or recovered from COVID-19. The repertoires were made available in a free public database intended to serve as a resource for research on the immune response to SARS-CoV-2. The samples were drawn from two sources: the first 160 participants of the ongoing ImmuneRACE study, and over 950 subjects contributed by 6 global collaborators. A de-identified subject ID, COVID-19 status, age in years and sex were almost always included in the sample metadata. Where available, HLA class I and class II types were taken from metadata supplied by the sample provider and were not determined by assay-based typing. The full study reports these points: The quantity of clinical and demographic metadata differed by source and by participant and was supplied without curation.

TCRbeta CDR3 regions were amplified from genomic DNA by means of the immunoSEQ Assay, a bias-controlled multiplex PCR. In the paper's pipeline: Within the assay, amplification of reference gene primers was used to estimate how many nucleated cells each sample contained. To quantify the absolute abundance of each unique TCRbeta CDR3 rearrangement, sequence reads were collapsed and filtered. For each sample, productive Simpson clonality was calculated as the square root of Simpson's diversity index across productive rearrangements. TCRdb took over this immuneACCESS table, retaining in-frame rearrangements with V and J assigned. Such tables are incomplete; in checked studies, under half of the missing clones stem from an unresolved V gene, and the remainder is unexplained. The D gene and trimming were derived from the DNA, and the V and J assignments and clone size from that table. The sample includes about 160,000 clones, with 89% observed a single time. The top ten hold approximately 3% of the sample.

The collaborating institutions used their own protocols to collect whole blood in K2EDTA tubes. For TCRbeta analysis, collaborators shipped samples in one of three forms: frozen whole blood, isolated PBMCs, or DNA extracted from either of those sample types. The chain links TRBV5-1 with TRBJ1-4, with the D segment identity uncertain. Sequenced material: peripheral blood. The clonotype originates from a man between 60 and 75 years old with acute or convalescent COVID-19. For the CDR3, the sequence is CASSSGRENEKLFF. Here is the DNA: TGCGCCAGCAGCTCGGGGAGGGAGAATGAAAAACTGTTTTTT.